This T cell receptor beta chain was identified during a study of OX40 agonist ivuxolimab in advanced cancers. The overall study: Hepatocellular carcinoma, melanoma, renal cell or head and neck cancer occurred in dose-escalation patients. Whole-study results and caveats: No determination was made of the antigen specificity of the expanded peripheral T cells. At 0.1 to 3.0 mg/kg, clonal expansion of CD4+ and CD8+ blood T cells had occurred by week 6.

The trim removed 6 bases at V and 0 bases at J, leaving 8 bases unmatched. The CDR3 extends over 17 amino acids. CDR1 and CDR2 (germline): MNHEY, SMNVEV (reference sequence). Turning to this clone: What it binds is unknown.

TCRdb's table, derived via immunoSEQ multiplex PCR, lists solely in-frame clones and lacks some. The repertoire holds 55,000 to 70,000 clones, around 89% seen once, with approximately 2% in the top ten. The chain employs TRBV27 and TRBJ2-6, with TRBD1 matching 7 bases. The source material was CD4+ or CD8+ T cells sorted from blood, sampled in a trial of the OX40 agonist ivuxolimab. This receptor was taken from an adult with an advanced solid tumor such as melanoma, head and neck, liver or kidney cancer. The CDR3 DNA follows: TGTGCCAGCAGACCCCTCGGACAGGCCTCTGGGGCCAACGTCCTGACTTTC. Amino acid sequence: CASRPLGQASGANVLTF.